The 22 T cell receptor beta chains given below trace back to one sample, sequenced in a study of blood T cell repertoires in COVID-19. The table came from immunoSEQ multiplex PCR; TCRdb's copy has only in-frame clones and leaves some out. The sample includes some 350,000 clones, approximately 86% of them seen just once. The material sequenced was peripheral blood. The receptor source for this set is a human donor in a cohort sampled during active COVID-19.

The chain carries TRBV6-5 and TRBJ1-1, with no clear D. The V gene's germline CDR1 is MNHEY and CDR2 SVGAGI. Trimming pared 6 bases from V and 1 base from J, leaving 15 bases between. The CDR3 runs 15 residues. In DNA form, the CDR3 reads TGTGCCAGCAGAACCGAACTCAGGCGGAACACTGAAGCTTTCTTT. Translated: CASRTELRRNTEAFF.

This clone was seen more than once but under ten times. This chain links TRBV7-9 with TRBJ1-6; D remains ambiguous. The V gene lost 1 base and the J gene lost 5 bases, with 6 bases spanning the gap. Germline V gene lookup returns CDR1 SEHNR and CDR2 FQNEAQ (reference sequence). The CDR3 is 14 residues long. CDR3 nucleotides: TGTGCCAGCAGCTTAGACCAGGATAATTCACCCCTCCACTTT. Translated, it gives CASSLDQDNSPLHF.

The CDR3 DNA reads TGTGCCAGCTCCACAACGTGGGCAGAAATGAACACTGAAGCTTTCTTT. It specifies CASSTTWAEMNTEAFF. This chain connects TRBV18 to TRBJ1-1; D gene unclear. The germline V gene has CDR1 KGHSH and CDR2 LQKENI. This CDR3 region has 16 residues. Trimming cost V 6 bases and J 0 bases, with 17 bases left between them.

The chain links TRBV5-5 to TRBJ2-5; D possibly corresponds to TRBD2 (6 bases). CDR3 length equals 16 residues. Germline CDR1 is SGHKS and CDR2 is YYEKEE (reference sequence). V was pared by 6 bases and J by 5 bases, with 23 bases between. CDR3 sequence: CASINGVTVRGETQYF. DNA for the CDR3: TGTGCCAGCATCAACGGTGTTACAGTGCGGGGTGAGACCCAGTACTTC.

The V gene is TRBV4-2, the J gene TRBJ2-7; TRBD2 aligns across 10 bases. Trimming took 1 base from V and 5 from J; bases not matched to a gene: 8. Per germline, CDR1 LGHNA and CDR2 YNFKEQ. The CDR3 is 16 amino acids. CDR3 nucleotide sequence: TGTGCCAGCAGCCAAGCTCTCCTAGCGGGAGAAAACGAGCAGTACTTC. Residues: CASSQALLAGENEQYF.

The rearrangement uses TRBV11-1 and TRBJ2-2; maybe TRBD1 (6 bases). The germline V gene encodes CDR1 SGHAT and CDR2 FQDESV (reference sequence). Trimming removed 11 bases from V and 5 bases from J, with 15 bases in between. The CDR3 spans 13 residues. CDR3 nucleotides: TGTGCCTCACGCAGGGGAAGGACCGGGGAGCTGTTTTTT. Translating gives CASRRGRTGELFF.

V usage is TRBV5-1 and J usage is TRBJ2-1; no clear D. The V end lost 0 bases, the J end lost 9 bases, and 16 bases lay between the germline ends. CDR3 length: 15 residues. Germline V gene sequence: CDR1 SGHRS, CDR2 YFSETQ. The CDR3: CASSLAREALIEQFF. The DNA of the CDR3 is TGCGCCAGCAGCTTGGCCCGCGAGGCCCTGATTGAGCAGTTCTTC.

The chain joins TRBV5-6 to TRBJ2-7; 9 bases fit TRBD2. The germline CDR1 and CDR2 sequences are SGHDT and YYEEEE. The CDR3 covers 15 residues. The ends lost 4 bases at V and 3 bases at J; junction bases unmatched: 8. The CDR3 sequence is CASSAGTSLRYEQYF. The CDR3 region has the DNA TGTGCCAGCAGCGCTGGGACTAGCCTCCGCTACGAGCAGTACTTC. The variable domain in full, completed from reference TRBV5-6 and TRBJ2-7, reads DAGVTQSPTHLIKTRGQQVTLRCSPKSGHDTVSWYQQALGQGPQFIFQYYEEEERQRGNFPDRFSGHQFPNYSSELNVNALLLGDSALYLCASSAGTSLRYEQYFGPGTRLTVT.

In nucleotides, the CDR3 is TGTGCCAGCAGTGAAATTGGGGGGACCTACGAGCAGTACTTC. This gives the protein CASSEIGGTYEQYF. The chain employs TRBV2 and TRBJ2-7; a possible D gene is TRBD2 (6 bases). The CDR3 is made up of 14 amino acids. Trimming pared 2 bases from V and 2 bases from J, leaving 10 bases between. Germline values: CDR1 SNHLY, CDR2 FYNNEI.

V usage is TRBV7-8 and J usage is TRBJ1-2; possibly TRBD1 for D (5 bases). Germline CDR1 is SGHVS and CDR2 is FQNEAQ. Trimming stripped 5 bases from V and 3 bases from J, with 19 bases between. There are 16 residues in the CDR3. CDR3 nucleotide sequence: TGTGCCAGCAGCCAGAATCGGGTACAGGCTTACTATGGCTACACCTTC. It codes for CASSQNRVQAYYGYTF.

The rearrangement links TRBV4-1 to TRBJ1-3; TRBD1 matches at 8 bases. The germline CDR1 and CDR2 sequences are MGHRA and YSYEKL. Trimming took 4 bases from V and 7 from J; bases not matched to a gene: 15. The CDR3 is made up of 17 amino acids. DNA of the CDR3: TGCGCCAGCAGCCTGGGAGAAGGGACAGGCCGATGGAACACCATATATTTT. Protein sequence: CASSLGEGTGRWNTIYF.

The chain combines TRBV7-9 with TRBJ1-2; 7 bases map to TRBD1. CDR1 SEHNR and CDR2 FQNEAQ come from the germline V gene (reference sequence). This CDR3 comprises 13 residues. V trimming: 5 bases; J trimming: 4 bases; junction bases outside the gene matches: 4. In nucleotides, the CDR3 is TGTGCCAGCAGCAAGAGACAGGGCTATGGCTACACCTTC. Its translation: CASSKRQGYGYTF.

The chain has TRBV5-6 and TRBJ2-5; the D gene is possibly TRBD1 (5 bases). Germline CDR1 is SGHDT and CDR2 is YYEEEE. Between the trimmed V and J ends, which lost 4 bases and 4 bases, there was a span of 14 bases. CDR3 length: 14 residues. The CDR3 coding sequence is TGTGCCAGCAGCGCCCCGTTAGGGGCAGAGACCCAGTACTTC. Translating it yields CASSAPLGAETQYF.

This sequence joins TRBV4-1 and TRBJ2-7; 8 bases agree with TRBD2. Germline values: CDR1 MGHRA, CDR2 YSYEKL. After removal of 0 bases from V and 2 bases from J, the junction contained 9 bases not matched to a gene. The CDR3 is made up of 17 amino acids. Here the CDR3 DNA reads TGCGCCAGCAGCCAAGATCACCTAGCGGGCCCTACCTACGAGCAGTACTTC. It yields the protein CASSQDHLAGPTYEQYF.

The chain recombines TRBV7-2 with TRBJ2-3; D may be TRBD2 (6 bases). Germline V gene data show CDR1 as SGHTA and CDR2 as FQGNSA. V was clipped by 2 bases and J by 2 bases, with 14 bases between them. The CDR3 is made up of 16 amino acids. CDR3 DNA sequence: TGTGCCAGCAGCTTAAATGGAGGGACCAACACAGATACGCAGTATTTT. Amino acid sequence: CASSLNGGTNTDTQYF.

The chain has TRBV10-3 and TRBJ1-1, with TRBD1 matching 7 bases. Losses at the gene ends were 4 bases for V and 3 bases for J; bases not matched to a gene: 5. Germline values: CDR1 ENHRY, CDR2 SYGVKD. This CDR3 comprises 14 residues. As DNA, the CDR3 is TGTGCCATCAGTGTACAGGGGCAGCACACTGAAGCTTTCTTT. It specifies CAISVQGQHTEAFF.

The chain has TRBV7-2 and TRBJ2-1; 12 nucleotides align to TRBD2. The CDR3 spans 15 residues. V trimming: 5 bases; J trimming: 3 bases; junction bases outside the gene matches: 2. Per germline, CDR1 SGHTA and CDR2 FQGNSA. Here the CDR3 reads CASSRGLAGYNEQFF. In DNA form, the CDR3 reads TGTGCCAGCAGCAGGGGACTAGCGGGCTACAATGAGCAGTTCTTC.

The rearrangement links TRBV3-1 (or the pseudogene TRBV3-2) to TRBJ1-1; tentative D call: TRBD1 (5 bases). The CDR3 runs to 13 residues. The V gene lost 1 base and the J gene lost 4 bases, with 7 bases spanning the gap. In germline, CDR1 is LGHDT, CDR2 YNNKEL (reference sequence). CDR3 sequence (DNA): TGTGCCAGCAGCCAAGGACAGATCACTGAAGCTTTCTTT. It encodes CASSQGQITEAFF.

The rearrangement joins TRBV5-1 to TRBJ2-1; 7 bases are a match to TRBD1. Unmatched junction bases numbered 3, after V lost 4 bases and J lost 5 bases. This CDR3 has 13 amino acids. Germline-derived CDR1 and CDR2 are SGHRS and YFSETQ. CDR3 in DNA: TGCGCCAGCAGCCGACAGGGAGACAATGAGCAGTTCTTC. Protein: CASSRQGDNEQFF. Together with reference TRBV5-1 and TRBJ2-1, the CDR3 gives the full variable domain: KAGVTQTPRYLIKTRGQQVTLSCSPISGHRSVSWYQQTPGQGLQFLFEYFSETQRNKGNFPGRFSGRQFSNSRSEMNVSTLELGDSALYLCASSRQGDNEQFFGPGTRLTVL.

The CDR3 protein is CATSDLVRPAGGRGARSYNEQFF. In DNA form, the CDR3 reads TGTGCCACCAGTGATTTAGTTCGCCCGGCCGGGGGGCGCGGGGCCCGATCCTACAATGAGCAGTTCTTC. The J gene is TRBJ2-1, the V gene TRBV24-1; tentative D call: TRBD2 (7 bases). Germline-derived CDR1 and CDR2 are KGHDR and SFDVKD. The CDR3 covers 23 residues. The V end lost 1 base, the J end lost 1 base, and 31 bases lay between the germline ends.

Concerning this clone: Other DNA sequences within the sample encode an identical CDR3. V and J are TRBV11-3 and TRBJ2-3; 14 bases match TRBD2. The CDR3 consists of 16 residues. V lost 5 bases, J lost 3 bases, and 4 bases stayed unmatched. The V gene's germline CDR1 is SGHNT and CDR2 YENEEA. For the CDR3, the DNA is TGTGCCAGCAGCCCAGGGACTAGCGGGAGAACAGATACGCAGTATTTT. This gives the protein CASSPGTSGRTDTQYF.

The V and J genes are TRBV29-1 and TRBJ2-5; the D gene is possibly TRBD2 (5 bases). From germline, CDR1 is SQVTM and CDR2 ANQGSEA. The CDR3 is 14 residues long. Deletions cut 2 bases from V and 1 base from J, with 11 bases between. In DNA form, the CDR3 reads TGCAGCGTTGAACGGTTGGAGGTCCAAGAGACCCAGTACTTC. It is translated as CSVERLEVQETQYF. Based on the CDR3 plus reference TRBV29-1 and TRBJ2-5, the full variable domain is SAVISQKPSRDICQRGTSLTIQCQVDSQVTMMFWYRQQPGQSLTLIATANQGSEATYESGFVIDKFPISRPNLTFSTLTVSNMSPEDSSIYLCSVERLEVQETQYFGPGTRLLVL.